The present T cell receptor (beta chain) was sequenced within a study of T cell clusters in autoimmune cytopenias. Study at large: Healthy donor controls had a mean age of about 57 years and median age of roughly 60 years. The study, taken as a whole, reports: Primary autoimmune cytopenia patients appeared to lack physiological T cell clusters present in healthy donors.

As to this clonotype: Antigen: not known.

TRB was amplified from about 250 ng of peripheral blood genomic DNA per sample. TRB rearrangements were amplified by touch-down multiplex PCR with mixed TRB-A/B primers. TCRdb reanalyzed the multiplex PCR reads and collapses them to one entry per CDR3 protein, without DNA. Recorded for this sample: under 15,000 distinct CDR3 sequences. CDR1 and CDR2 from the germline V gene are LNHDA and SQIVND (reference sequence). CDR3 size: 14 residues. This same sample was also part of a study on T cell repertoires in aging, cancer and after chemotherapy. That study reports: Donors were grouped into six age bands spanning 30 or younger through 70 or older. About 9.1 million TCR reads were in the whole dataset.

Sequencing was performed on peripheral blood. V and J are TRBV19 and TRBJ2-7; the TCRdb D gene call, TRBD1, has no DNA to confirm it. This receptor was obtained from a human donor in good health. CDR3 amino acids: CASSMAGGAYEQYF.